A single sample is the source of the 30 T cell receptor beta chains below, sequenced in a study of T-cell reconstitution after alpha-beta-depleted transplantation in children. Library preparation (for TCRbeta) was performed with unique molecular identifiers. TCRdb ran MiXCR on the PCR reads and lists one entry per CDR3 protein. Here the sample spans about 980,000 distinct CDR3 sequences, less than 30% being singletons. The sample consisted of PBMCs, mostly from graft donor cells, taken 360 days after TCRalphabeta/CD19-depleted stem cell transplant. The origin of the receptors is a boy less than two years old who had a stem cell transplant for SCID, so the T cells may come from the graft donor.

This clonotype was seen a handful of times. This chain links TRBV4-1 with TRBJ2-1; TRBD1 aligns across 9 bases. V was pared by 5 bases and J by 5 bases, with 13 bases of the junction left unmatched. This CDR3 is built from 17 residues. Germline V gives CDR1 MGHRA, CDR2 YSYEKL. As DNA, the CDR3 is TGCGCCAGCAGCACAAGATATCCCGGGACAGGGAACAATGAGCAGTTCTTC. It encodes CASSTRYPGTGNNEQFF.

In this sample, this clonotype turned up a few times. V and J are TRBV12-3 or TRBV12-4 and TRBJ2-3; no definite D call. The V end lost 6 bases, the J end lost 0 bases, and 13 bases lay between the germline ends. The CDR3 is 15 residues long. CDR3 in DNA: TGTGCCAGCAGCGCACGCTGGGGAAGCACAGATACGCAGTATTTT. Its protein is CASSARWGSTDTQYF.

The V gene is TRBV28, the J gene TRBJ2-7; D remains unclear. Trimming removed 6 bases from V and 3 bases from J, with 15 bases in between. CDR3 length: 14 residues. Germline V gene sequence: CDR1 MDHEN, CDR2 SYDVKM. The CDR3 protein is CASSPLGSVYEQYF. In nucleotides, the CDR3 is TGTGCCAGCAGCCCCCTCGGATCGGTCTACGAGCAGTACTTC. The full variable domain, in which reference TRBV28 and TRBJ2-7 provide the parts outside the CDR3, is DVKVTQSSRYLVKRTGEKVFLECVQDMDHENMFWYRQDPGLGLRLIYFSYDVKMKEKGDIPEGYSVSREKKERFSLILESASTNQTSMYLCASSPLGSVYEQYFGPGTRLTVT.

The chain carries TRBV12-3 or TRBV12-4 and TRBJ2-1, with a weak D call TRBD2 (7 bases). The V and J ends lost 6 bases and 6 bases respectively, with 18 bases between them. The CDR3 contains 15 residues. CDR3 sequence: CASSQTTRGANEQFF. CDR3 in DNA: TGTGCCAGCAGCCAAACTACTCGGGGGGCCAATGAGCAGTTCTTC.

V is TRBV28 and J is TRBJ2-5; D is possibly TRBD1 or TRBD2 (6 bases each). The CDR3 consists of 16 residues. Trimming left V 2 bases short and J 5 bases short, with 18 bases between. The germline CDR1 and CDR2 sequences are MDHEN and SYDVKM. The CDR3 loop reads CASSLRSGDIRETQYF. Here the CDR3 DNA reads TGTGCCAGCAGTTTAAGGTCGGGGGACATTCGGGAGACCCAGTACTTC. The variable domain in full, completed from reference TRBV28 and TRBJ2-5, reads DVKVTQSSRYLVKRTGEKVFLECVQDMDHENMFWYRQDPGLGLRLIYFSYDVKMKEKGDIPEGYSVSREKKERFSLILESASTNQTSMYLCASSLRSGDIRETQYFGPGTRLLVL.

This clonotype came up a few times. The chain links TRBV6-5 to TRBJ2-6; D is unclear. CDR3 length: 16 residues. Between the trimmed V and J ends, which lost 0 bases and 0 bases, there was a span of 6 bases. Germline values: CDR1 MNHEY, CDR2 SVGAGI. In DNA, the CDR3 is TGTGCCAGCAGTTACTCGCTTTTCTCTGGGGCCAACGTCCTGACTTTC. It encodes CASSYSLFSGANVLTF.

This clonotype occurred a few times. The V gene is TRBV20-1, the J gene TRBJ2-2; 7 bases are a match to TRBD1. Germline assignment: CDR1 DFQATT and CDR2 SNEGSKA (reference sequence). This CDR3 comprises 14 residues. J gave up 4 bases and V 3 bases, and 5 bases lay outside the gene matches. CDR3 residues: CSARAGTVTGELFF. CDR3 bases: TGCAGTGCTAGGGCCGGGACAGTCACCGGGGAGCTGTTTTTT.

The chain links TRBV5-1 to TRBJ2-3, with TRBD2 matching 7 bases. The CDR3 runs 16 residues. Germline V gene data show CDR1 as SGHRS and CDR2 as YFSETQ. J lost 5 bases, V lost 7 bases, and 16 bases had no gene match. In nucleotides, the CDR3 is TGCGCCAGCTCCCCCGACCAGGGAGGGCCCCGAGATACGCAGTATTTT. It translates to CASSPDQGGPRDTQYF.

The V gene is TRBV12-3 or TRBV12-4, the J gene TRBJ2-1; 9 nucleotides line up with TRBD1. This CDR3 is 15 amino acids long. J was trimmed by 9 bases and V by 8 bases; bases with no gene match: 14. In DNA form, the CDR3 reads TGTGCCAGCCGATCCGGGACAGGGTCATGGGGTGAGCAGTTCTTC. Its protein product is CASRSGTGSWGEQFF.

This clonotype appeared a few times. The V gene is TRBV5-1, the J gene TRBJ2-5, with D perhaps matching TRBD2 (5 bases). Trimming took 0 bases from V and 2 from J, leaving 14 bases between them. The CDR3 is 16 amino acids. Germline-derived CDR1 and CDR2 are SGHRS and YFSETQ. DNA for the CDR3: TGCGCCAGCAGCTTGGAGGGTGGACTTCTGCAAGAGACCCAGTACTTC. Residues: CASSLEGGLLQETQYF.

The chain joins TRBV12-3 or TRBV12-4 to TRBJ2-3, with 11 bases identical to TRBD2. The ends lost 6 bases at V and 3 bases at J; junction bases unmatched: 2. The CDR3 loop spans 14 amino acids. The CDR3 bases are TGTGCCAGCAGGCGACTAGCGGGGACAGATACGCAGTATTTT. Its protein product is CASRRLAGTDTQYF.

CDR3 in amino acids: CASSATGHKNTEAFF. CDR3 bases: TGTGCCAGCAGCGCTACGGGACACAAGAACACTGAAGCTTTCTTT. The rearrangement uses TRBV9 and TRBJ1-1, with a weak D call TRBD1 (6 bases). This CDR3 is 15 amino acids long. Germline-derived CDR1 and CDR2 are SGDLS and YYNGEE. The ends were cut back, 3 bases at V and 1 base at J, with 13 bases in the middle.

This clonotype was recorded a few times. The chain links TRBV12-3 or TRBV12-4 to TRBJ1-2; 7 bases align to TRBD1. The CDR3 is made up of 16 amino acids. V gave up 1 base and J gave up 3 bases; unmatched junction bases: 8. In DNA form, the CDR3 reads TGTGCCAGCAGTTTAGGTTTCGGAGGGGGCTACTATGGCTACACCTTC. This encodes CASSLGFGGGYYGYTF.

The CDR3 sequence: CASSQGGVSGANVLTF. The CDR3 DNA is TGTGCCAGCAGCCAAGGTGGGGTCTCTGGGGCCAACGTCCTGACTTTC. The chain employs TRBV4-2 and TRBJ2-6; D is ambiguous. CDR1 and CDR2 (germline): LGHNA, YNFKEQ. The CDR3 has 16 amino acids. V shed 1 base and J shed 0 bases, with 7 bases lying between them.

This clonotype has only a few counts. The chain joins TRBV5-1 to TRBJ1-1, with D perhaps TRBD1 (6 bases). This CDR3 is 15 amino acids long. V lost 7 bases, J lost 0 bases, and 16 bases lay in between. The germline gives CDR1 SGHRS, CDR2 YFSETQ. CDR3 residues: CASRTQEGVNTEAFF. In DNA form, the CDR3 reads TGCGCCAGCCGGACCCAAGAGGGGGTGAACACTGAAGCTTTCTTT. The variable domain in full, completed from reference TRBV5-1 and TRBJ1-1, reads KAGVTQTPRYLIKTRGQQVTLSCSPISGHRSVSWYQQTPGQGLQFLFEYFSETQRNKGNFPGRFSGRQFSNSRSEMNVSTLELGDSALYLCASRTQEGVNTEAFFGQGTRLTVV.

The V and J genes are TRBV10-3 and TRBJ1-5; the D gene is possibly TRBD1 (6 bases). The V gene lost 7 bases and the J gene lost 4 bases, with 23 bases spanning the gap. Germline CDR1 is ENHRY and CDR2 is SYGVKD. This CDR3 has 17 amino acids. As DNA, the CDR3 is TGTGCCATCAATTCGGTCGGGGGCCTTAATTCTAATCAGCCCCAGCATTTT. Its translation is CAINSVGGLNSNQPQHF.

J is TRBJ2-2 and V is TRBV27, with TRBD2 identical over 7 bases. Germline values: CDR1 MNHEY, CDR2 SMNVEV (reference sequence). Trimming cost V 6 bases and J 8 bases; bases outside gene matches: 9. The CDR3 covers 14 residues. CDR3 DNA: TGTGCCAGCAGGGATGGGACTATCTGGGGGGAGCTGTTTTTT. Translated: CASRDGTIWGELFF.

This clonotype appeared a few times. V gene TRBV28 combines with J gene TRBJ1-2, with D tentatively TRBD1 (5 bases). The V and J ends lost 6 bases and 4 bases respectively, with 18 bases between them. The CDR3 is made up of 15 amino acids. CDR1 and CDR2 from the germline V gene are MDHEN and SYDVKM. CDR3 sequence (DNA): TGTGCCAGCAGCACTGCGCCCCGGGGCTTCTATGGCTACACCTTC. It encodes CASSTAPRGFYGYTF.

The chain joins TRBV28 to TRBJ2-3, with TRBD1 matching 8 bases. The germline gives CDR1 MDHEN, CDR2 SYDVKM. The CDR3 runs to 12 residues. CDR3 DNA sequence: TGTGGGGCGACAGGGGGCACAGATACGCAGTATTTT. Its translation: CGATGGTDTQYF.

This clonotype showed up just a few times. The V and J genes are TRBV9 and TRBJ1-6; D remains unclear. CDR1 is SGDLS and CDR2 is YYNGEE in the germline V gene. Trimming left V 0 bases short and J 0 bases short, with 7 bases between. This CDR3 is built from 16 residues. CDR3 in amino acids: CASSVGVSSYNSPLHF. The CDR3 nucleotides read TGTGCCAGCAGCGTAGGAGTCAGCTCCTATAATTCACCCCTCCACTTT.

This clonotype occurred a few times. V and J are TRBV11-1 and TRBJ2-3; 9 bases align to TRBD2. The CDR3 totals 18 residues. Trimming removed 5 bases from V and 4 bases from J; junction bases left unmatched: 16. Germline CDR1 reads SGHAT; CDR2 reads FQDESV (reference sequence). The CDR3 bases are TGTGCCAGCAGCCCGAGTAGCGGGGGTCTCACGGTAGCAGATACGCAGTATTTT. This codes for CASSPSSGGLTVADTQYF.

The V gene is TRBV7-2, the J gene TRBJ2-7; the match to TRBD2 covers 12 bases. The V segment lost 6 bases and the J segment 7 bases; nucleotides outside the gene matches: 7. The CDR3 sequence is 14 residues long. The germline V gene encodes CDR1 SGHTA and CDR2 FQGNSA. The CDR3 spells CASSPSGGAWEQYF. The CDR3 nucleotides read TGTGCCAGCAGTCCTAGCGGGGGGGCTTGGGAGCAGTACTTC.

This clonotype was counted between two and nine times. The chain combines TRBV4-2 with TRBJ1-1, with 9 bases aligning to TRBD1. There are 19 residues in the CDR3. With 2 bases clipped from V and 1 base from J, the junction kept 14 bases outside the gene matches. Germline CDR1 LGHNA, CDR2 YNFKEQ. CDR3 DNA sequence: TGTGCCAGCAGCCAACGAGACTTCCGGGACAGGGTGTGGAACACTGAAGCTTTCTTT. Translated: CASSQRDFRDRVWNTEAFF.

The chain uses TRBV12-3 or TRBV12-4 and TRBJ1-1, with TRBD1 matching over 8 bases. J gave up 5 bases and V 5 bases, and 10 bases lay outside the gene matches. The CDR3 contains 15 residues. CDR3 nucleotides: TGTGCCAGCAGTCCTACGACAGGGGTTGGAACTGAAGCTTTCTTT. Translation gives CASSPTTGVGTEAFF.

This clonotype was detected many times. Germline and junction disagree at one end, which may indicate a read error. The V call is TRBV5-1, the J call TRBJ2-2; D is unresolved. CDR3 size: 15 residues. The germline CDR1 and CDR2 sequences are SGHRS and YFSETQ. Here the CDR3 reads CASSLGSGNTGELFF. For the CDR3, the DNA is TGTGCCAGCAGCTTAGGGTCAGGGAACACCGGGGAGCTGTTTTTT.

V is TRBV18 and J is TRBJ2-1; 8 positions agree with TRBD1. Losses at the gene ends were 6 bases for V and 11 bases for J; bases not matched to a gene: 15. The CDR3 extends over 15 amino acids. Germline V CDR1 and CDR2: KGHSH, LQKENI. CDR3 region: CASSPSGQATRKQFF. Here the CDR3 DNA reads TGTGCCAGCTCTCCCTCGGGACAGGCAACACGGAAGCAGTTCTTC.

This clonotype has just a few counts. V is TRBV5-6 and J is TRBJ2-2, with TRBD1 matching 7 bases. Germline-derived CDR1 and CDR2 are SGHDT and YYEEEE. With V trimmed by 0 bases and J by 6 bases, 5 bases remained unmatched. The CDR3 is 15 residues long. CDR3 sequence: CASSLAKGAAGELFF. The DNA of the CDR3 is TGTGCCAGCAGCTTGGCCAAGGGGGCGGCCGGGGAGCTGTTTTTT.

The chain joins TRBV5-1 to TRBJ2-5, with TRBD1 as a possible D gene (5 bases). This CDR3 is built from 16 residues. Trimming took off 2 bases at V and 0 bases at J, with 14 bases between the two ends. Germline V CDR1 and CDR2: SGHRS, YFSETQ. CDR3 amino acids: CASSFPDTAYQETQYF. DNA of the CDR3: TGCGCCAGCAGCTTCCCGGACACCGCGTACCAAGAGACCCAGTACTTC. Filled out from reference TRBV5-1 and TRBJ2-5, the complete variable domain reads KAGVTQTPRYLIKTRGQQVTLSCSPISGHRSVSWYQQTPGQGLQFLFEYFSETQRNKGNFPGRFSGRQFSNSRSEMNVSTLELGDSALYLCASSFPDTAYQETQYFGPGTRLLVL.

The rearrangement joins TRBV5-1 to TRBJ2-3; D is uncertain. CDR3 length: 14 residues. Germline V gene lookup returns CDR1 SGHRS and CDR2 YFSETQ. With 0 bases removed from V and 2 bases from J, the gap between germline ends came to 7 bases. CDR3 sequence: CASSLDSVTDTQYF. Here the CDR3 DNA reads TGCGCCAGCAGCTTGGATTCGGTCACAGATACGCAGTATTTT.

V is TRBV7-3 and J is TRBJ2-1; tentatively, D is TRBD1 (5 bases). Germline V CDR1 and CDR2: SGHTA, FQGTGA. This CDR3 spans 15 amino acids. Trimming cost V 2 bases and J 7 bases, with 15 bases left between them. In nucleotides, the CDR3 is TGTGCCAGCAGCTTAGCGATGGGGCCAGTAAATGAGCAGTTCTTC. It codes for CASSLAMGPVNEQFF.